Listed here is a single TCR beta chain. Its cognate antigen is unknown. This record belongs to a study of OX40 agonist ivuxolimab in advanced cancers. Looking at the study overall: Ivuxolimab, an antibody that agonizes OX40 (CD134), was administered to the patients. While on treatment, patients had intravenous ivuxolimab at 0.01 to 10 mg/kg every 2 weeks.

General observations from the study: Mean expanded clone counts were higher in CD8+ than CD4+ T cells.

Profiled with immunoSEQ multiplex PCR; TCRdb holds only in-frame clones, not every one. The sample contains around 43,000 clones, 86% of which appear only once. Blood draws occurred at baseline, cycle 4 day 1, and cycle 7 day 1. The sequence was collected from an adult with an advanced solid tumor such as melanoma, head and neck, liver or kidney cancer. Sequences were derived from CD4+ or CD8+ T cells sorted from blood, sampled in a trial of the OX40 agonist ivuxolimab.

CDR3 nucleotides: TGTGCCAGCAGCTTAGCCGGGGAGGGCACTCAGCCCCAGCATTTT. Translating it yields CASSLAGEGTQPQHF. This chain links TRBV11-2 with TRBJ1-5; no reliable D call. Trimming left V 1 base short and J 6 bases short, with 13 bases between. The CDR3 extends over 15 amino acids. CDR1 and CDR2 (germline): SGHAT, FQNNGV. The whole variable domain, filled in from reference TRBV11-2 and TRBJ1-5, reads EAGVAQSPRYKIIEKRQSVAFWCNPISGHATLYWYQQILGQGPKLLIQFQNNGVVDDSQLPKDRFSAERLKGVDSTLKIQPAKLEDSAVYLCASSLAGEGTQPQHFGDGTRLSIL.